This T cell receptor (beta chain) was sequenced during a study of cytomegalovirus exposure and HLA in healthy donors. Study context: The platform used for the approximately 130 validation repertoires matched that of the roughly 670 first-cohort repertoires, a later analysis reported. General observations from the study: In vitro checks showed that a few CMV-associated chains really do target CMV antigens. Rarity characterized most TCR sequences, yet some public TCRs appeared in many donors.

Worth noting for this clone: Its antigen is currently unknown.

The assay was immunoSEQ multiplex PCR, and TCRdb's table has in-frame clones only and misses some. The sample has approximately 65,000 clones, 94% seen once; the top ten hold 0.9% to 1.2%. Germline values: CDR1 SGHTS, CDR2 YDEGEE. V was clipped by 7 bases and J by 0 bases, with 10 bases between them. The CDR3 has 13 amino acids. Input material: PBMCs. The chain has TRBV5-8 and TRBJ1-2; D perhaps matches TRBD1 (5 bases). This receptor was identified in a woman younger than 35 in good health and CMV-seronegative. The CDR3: CASADTTNYGYTF. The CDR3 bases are TGTGCCAGCGCGGACACGACTAACTATGGCTACACCTTC. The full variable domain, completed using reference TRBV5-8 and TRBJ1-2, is EAGVTQSPTHLIKTRGQQATLRCSPISGHTSVYWYQQALGLGLQFLLWYDEGEERNRGNFPPRFSGRQFPNYSSELNVNALELEDSALYLCASADTTNYGYTFGSGTRLTVV.